The rows below give T cell receptor beta chains drawn from one sample of a study of shared clonotypes between healthy human individuals. Sequenced by immunoSEQ multiplex PCR; TCRdb stores in-frame clones only, minus some. The profile shows about 2.4 million clones, 80% to 95% of them singletons. The specimen was naive CD4+ T cells from PBMCs. These receptor sequences come from a man aged 18 to 35 in good health. Some clones in this sample may be carry-over from other donors' samples. CDR3s include the opening cysteine and the closing phenylalanine or tryptophan. A D gene is named only where the DNA matches it firmly. The size of a clone is reported for some rows only, either as once, few or many, or as a class for expanded clones.

j_call: TRBJ2-3
v_call: TRBV30
d_call: TRBD2
clone_size: -
cdr3_length: 13
cdr3_nt: TGTGCCTGGACTAGCGGGACGGCAGATACGCAGTATTTT
cdr3_aa: CAWTSGTADTQYF

j_call: TRBJ2-7
v_call: TRBV5-8
d_call: TRBD2
clone_size: -
cdr3_length: 13
cdr3_nt: TGTGCCAGTCGGACTAGCGGGGCTCGGGAGCAGTACTTC
cdr3_aa: CASRTSGAREQYF

j_call: TRBJ2-6
v_call: TRBV30
d_call: -
clone_size: -
cdr3_length: 14
cdr3_nt: TGTGCCTGTACAGGGTTTAGTGGGGCCAACGTCCTGACTTTC
cdr3_aa: CACTGFSGANVLTF

j_call: TRBJ1-1
v_call: TRBV5-6
d_call: -
clone_size: few
cdr3_length: 14
cdr3_nt: TGTGCCAGCAGCTTGGGGAGGAGGAACACTGAAGCTTTCTTT
cdr3_aa: CASSLGRRNTEAFF

j_call: TRBJ2-4
v_call: TRBV27
d_call: TRBD2
clone_size: -
cdr3_length: 14
cdr3_nt: TGTGCCAGCAGTTCGCGGGGGGGGAAAAACATTCAGTACTTC
cdr3_aa: CASSSRGGKNIQYF

j_call: TRBJ1-3
v_call: TRBV28
d_call: -
clone_size: -
cdr3_length: 15
cdr3_nt: TGTGCCAGCAGTTTACGAGGGACACCTGGAAACACCATATATTTT
cdr3_aa: CASSLRGTPGNTIYF

j_call: TRBJ2-1
v_call: TRBV11-2
d_call: TRBD2
clone_size: -
cdr3_length: 15
cdr3_nt: TGTGCCAGCAGCTTAGTTAGCGGGACTAACAATGAGCAGTTCTTC
cdr3_aa: CASSLVSGTNNEQFF

j_call: TRBJ1-3
v_call: TRBV5-1
d_call: -
clone_size: -
cdr3_length: 14
cdr3_nt: TGCGCCAGCAGCTTGGGTACGGATGGAAACACCATATATTTT
cdr3_aa: CASSLGTDGNTIYF

j_call: TRBJ2-3
v_call: TRBV21-1
d_call: -
clone_size: -
cdr3_length: 20
cdr3_nt: TGTGCCAGCAGCACCCCTAGGGGTCCGAAGCGGGCCCAGCCACTAGATACGCAGTATTTT
cdr3_aa: CASSTPRGPKRAQPLDTQYF

j_call: TRBJ1-2
v_call: TRBV28
d_call: TRBD1
clone_size: -
cdr3_length: 12
cdr3_nt: TGTGCCACCAAAAGGACAGGGGATGGCTACACCTTC
cdr3_aa: CATKRTGDGYTF

j_call: TRBJ2-3
v_call: TRBV5-1
d_call: -
clone_size: -
cdr3_length: 14
cdr3_nt: TGCGCCAGCTACCCCGAGATCAGCACAGATACGCAGTATTTT
cdr3_aa: CASYPEISTDTQYF

j_call: TRBJ1-1
v_call: TRBV4-1
d_call: -
clone_size: -
cdr3_length: 14
cdr3_nt: TGCGCCAGCAGCCAACTTACGTTTGGGACTGAAGCTTTCTTT
cdr3_aa: CASSQLTFGTEAFF

j_call: TRBJ2-2
v_call: TRBV18
d_call: -
clone_size: -
cdr3_length: 17
cdr3_nt: TGTGCCAGCTCACCAGGTTCCCTCCCCTCGTCCACCGGGGAGCTGTTTTTT
cdr3_aa: CASSPGSLPSSTGELFF

j_call: TRBJ2-7
v_call: TRBV29-1
d_call: TRBD1
clone_size: -
cdr3_length: 14
cdr3_nt: TGCAGCGTTGTACCAGGGGGCCTCTCCTACGAGCAGTACTTC
cdr3_aa: CSVVPGGLSYEQYF

j_call: TRBJ2-7
v_call: TRBV20-1
d_call: -
clone_size: once
cdr3_length: 11
cdr3_nt: TGCAGTGTTGCCAGGACCTACGAGCAGTACTTC
cdr3_aa: CSVARTYEQYF

j_call: TRBJ1-1
v_call: TRBV21-1
d_call: -
clone_size: -
cdr3_length: 15
cdr3_nt: TGTGCCAGCAGCTCCCAGGGCACTTTGAACACTGAAGCTTTCTTT
cdr3_aa: CASSSQGTLNTEAFF

j_call: TRBJ1-1
v_call: TRBV6-1
d_call: TRBD1
clone_size: once
cdr3_length: 17
cdr3_nt: TGTGCCAGCAGTGATTGGCGACAGGGGAGTCGGGACACTGAAGCTTTCTTT
cdr3_aa: CASSDWRQGSRDTEAFF

j_call: TRBJ2-1
v_call: TRBV7-2
d_call: TRBD2
clone_size: -
cdr3_length: 16
cdr3_nt: TGTGCCAGCAGCTTAAGGACTAGCGGGATCTACAATGAGCAGTTCTTC
cdr3_aa: CASSLRTSGIYNEQFF

j_call: TRBJ2-5
v_call: TRBV6-1
d_call: TRBD1
clone_size: -
cdr3_length: 13
cdr3_nt: TGTGCCAGCGGAGACAGGGTAGCAGAGACCCAGTACTTC
cdr3_aa: CASGDRVAETQYF

j_call: TRBJ1-3
v_call: TRBV11-2
d_call: -
clone_size: -
cdr3_length: 14
cdr3_nt: TGTGCCTCACATGGGGATTACGCCGGAAACACCATATATTTT
cdr3_aa: CASHGDYAGNTIYF

j_call: TRBJ2-3
v_call: TRBV4-2
d_call: TRBD2
clone_size: -
cdr3_length: 16
cdr3_nt: TGTGCCAGCAGCCCAATAGCGGGAAAGTCGGGAGATACGCAGTATTTT
cdr3_aa: CASSPIAGKSGDTQYF

j_call: TRBJ1-4
v_call: TRBV18
d_call: -
clone_size: -
cdr3_length: 14
cdr3_nt: TGTGCCAGCTCACCCCAGGGGAGTAATGAAAAACTGTTTTTT
cdr3_aa: CASSPQGSNEKLFF

j_call: TRBJ1-1
v_call: TRBV7-3
d_call: -
clone_size: once
cdr3_length: 13
cdr3_nt: TGTGCCAGCAGCTTAACCCGATTCACTGAAGCTTTCTTT
cdr3_aa: CASSLTRFTEAFF

j_call: TRBJ2-3
v_call: TRBV15
d_call: TRBD2
clone_size: -
cdr3_length: 17
cdr3_nt: TGTGCCACCAGCAGCCTTGGACTAGCGGGAGGTTCAGATACGCAGTATTTT
cdr3_aa: CATSSLGLAGGSDTQYF

j_call: TRBJ2-1
v_call: TRBV7-3
d_call: -
clone_size: -
cdr3_length: 14
cdr3_nt: TGTGCCAGCAGCCGCTCAGCACGGGGCGGCAGGCAGTTCTTC
cdr3_aa: CASSRSARGGRQFF

j_call: TRBJ1-2
v_call: TRBV21-1
d_call: -
clone_size: -
cdr3_length: 14
cdr3_nt: TGTGCCAGCACGCCGGACAGGCACAACTATGGCTACACCTTC
cdr3_aa: CASTPDRHNYGYTF

j_call: TRBJ2-3
v_call: TRBV6-4
d_call: -
clone_size: -
cdr3_length: 12
cdr3_nt: TGTGCCAGCAGTGACAGGGGAGATACGCAGTATTTT
cdr3_aa: CASSDRGDTQYF

j_call: TRBJ2-5
v_call: TRBV7-8
d_call: -
clone_size: -
cdr3_length: 15
cdr3_nt: TGTGCCAGCAGCTTAGGTGGGGGGCGGAGAGAGACCCAGTACTTC
cdr3_aa: CASSLGGGRRETQYF

j_call: TRBJ2-1
v_call: TRBV9
d_call: TRBD1
clone_size: -
cdr3_length: 15
cdr3_nt: TGTGCCAGCAGCGTAGCCAGGGGGAACGACAATGAGCAGTTCTTC
cdr3_aa: CASSVARGNDNEQFF

j_call: TRBJ2-2
v_call: TRBV2
d_call: -
clone_size: -
cdr3_length: 13
cdr3_nt: TGTGCCAGCAGTGAAGGGCCGACGGGGGAGCTGTTTTTT
cdr3_aa: CASSEGPTGELFF

j_call: TRBJ1-3
v_call: TRBV4-2
d_call: -
clone_size: -
cdr3_length: 12
cdr3_nt: TGTGCCAGCAGCCAGCCTGGAAACACCATATATTTT
cdr3_aa: CASSQPGNTIYF